This note documents a single T cell receptor (beta chain) sequence. There is no known antigen for this receptor. No base quality information exists; no much larger clone differs at one position. Donors were healthy HIV-negative adults with no recently reported acute infections or vaccinations. Every donor was a Caucasian adult residing in Nashville, Tennessee, USA. CD4+ T cells were enriched through magnetic negative selection, after which naive cells were positively selected on CD45RA and the remaining negative fraction served as the memory subset. Blood was collected by leukapheresis, and PBMCs were isolated by Ficoll-Histopaque density gradient centrifugation and then cryopreserved in liquid nitrogen vapor phase. Analytical flow cytometry was used to check the purity and quantity of every magnetically sorted T cell population. Genomic DNA was isolated from every sorted fraction and measured by UV absorbance on a Nanodrop 2000c.

The record originates from a study of shared clonotypes between healthy human individuals (TCRdb year 2020). Concerning the study at large: A couple of women and three men aged 18 to 49 years were included in the cohort. For each donor, CD4 naive and CD4 memory were each run on three plates, CD8 naive on two plates, and CD8 memory on one plate. To estimate repertoire size and how much clonotype sharing occurs between individuals, the study deeply sequenced the blood TCR repertoires of five or six healthy adults. To increase sequencing depth and limit assay-specific biases, different laboratories used diverse techniques to prepare libraries and sequence TCR repertoires. Per donor, leukapheresis produced somewhere between about 0.9 and 10 billion PBMCs. Summary of the overall study and its limitations: Sharing across a few donors was observed for around 5% of naive CD4, over 3% of naive CD8, 2% to 2.5% of memory CD4, and around 0.4% of memory CD8 clonotypes. Larger estimated clonotype richness was generally found for naive subsets than for memory subsets. Sampling was restricted to blood, and TCR repertoires in tissue are likely to differ from TCR repertoires in blood. The small number of donors limited the genetic and exposure-history diversity represented. Pairwise subsampling led to the expectation that sequencing depth would affect the degree of clonotype sharing among donors. Higher generation probabilities were observed for clonotypes shared by all four sorted-subset donors than for non-shared clonotypes. Rarefaction of sorted-subset datasets indicated incomplete sequencing despite the large sequencing depth.

From the cysteine up to the phenylalanine, the CDR3 has a length of 11 residues. The kept DNA is CDR3 alone, 33 bases in frame from the first base. V is pared back by 6 bases and J by 4 bases, with 9 bases lying between the germline termini. Per the germline V gene (reference sequence), DFQATT is the CDR1 and SNEGSKA is the CDR2. Using the deep immunoSEQ assay, multiplex PCR amplified TCR CDR3 regions from genomic DNA. Extracted genomic DNA from each cell subset was distributed evenly across all wells of several immunoSEQ 96-well plates, and each plate was treated as a replicate. For sorted subsets, approximately 200 ng of genomic DNA, equivalent to 30,000 or so T cell genomes, went into each replicate PCR. The purified libraries were quantified using a Qubit 3.0 fluorometer, sized with a Bioanalyzer 2100, and then quantified again using the KAPA Library Quantification kit. Every immunoSEQ 96-well plate was sequenced on a separate single-read 150-cycle Illumina NextSeq 550 flow cell. As for the authors' bioinformatics: Because the immunoSEQ output included only junctional sequences and no quality scores, the filtering could not be the same as the filtering used for full-length reads. Sequences were annotated with PyIR, a Python wrapper for IgBLAST v1.9, and V/J genes and CDR3 were assigned using IMGT germline references. Reads were filtered out if the reads had weak V/J assignments (E-value above 1e-6), no CDR3, stop codons, out-of-frame junctions, or ambiguous translated residues. V3J clonotypes were defined as sequences sharing an identical inferred V gene, J gene, and CDR3 amino acid sequence. Percentage overlap between repertoires was calculated by dividing the number of shared unique clonotypes by the size of the smaller repertoire. RTK rarefaction, the Chao1 estimator, and Recon v2.1 estimates of unobserved clonotypes were used to assess repertoire richness. OLGA was used to compute generation probabilities for all TCRbeta clonotypes that the gDNA method yielded from a handful of donors. TCRdb holds this immuneACCESS table with in-frame rearrangements only. Some clones are missing; in checked studies, unresolved V genes explain under half, and the rest has no known cause. Clone size and V and J calls were adopted from that table, with D and trimming inferred from the DNA. This sample holds under 2.5 million clones; roughly 92% were observed only once. The ten largest account for more than 0.35% of the sample.

The sequence was collected from a man aged 18 to 29 in good health. Some clones in this sample may be carry-over from other donors' samples. The chain uses TRBV20-1 and TRBJ1-2; no D gene can be assigned with confidence. The material sequenced was naive CD4+ T cells from PBMCs. The cell subset or site label of this sample denotes: CD45RA+ positively selected. The CDR3 protein: CSAALAYGYTF. The DNA reads as follows: TGCAGTGCGGCCCTAGCCTATGGCTACACCTTC.